The rows below give T cell receptor beta chains drawn from one sample of a study of follicular helper T cells after annual influenza vaccination. Assay: immunoSEQ multiplex PCR; the TCRdb copy retains only in-frame clones and omits some. The table includes 8,500 to 10,000 clones, roughly 90% detected once. Source: CXCR5+ CD38- circulating T follicular helper cells from blood, taken on the day of influenza vaccination. Receptors originate from an adult who received the influenza vaccine. CDR3s include the opening cysteine and the closing phenylalanine or tryptophan. The order of the fields is V gene, D gene, J gene, clone size, CDR3 protein, CDR3 DNA. A D gene is named only where the DNA matches it firmly. Expanded clones get a size class; other rows say once, few or many, or leave the size out.

>TRBV21-1|.|TRBJ1-5|once
CASSTLGFVNSNQPQHF
TGTGCCAGCAGCACTCTGGGCTTCGTTAATAGCAATCAGCCCCAGCATTTT
>TRBV5-1|TRBD2|TRBJ2-1|.
CASSGTSGLNEQFF
TGCGCCAGTTCCGGGACTAGCGGGCTTAATGAGCAGTTCTTC
>TRBV5-6|.|TRBJ1-1|.
CASTLDENRARTEAFF
TGTGCCAGCACCCTTGATGAGAACAGGGCGAGGACTGAAGCTTTCTTT
>TRBV5-1|TRBD1|TRBJ1-6|few
CASSPGGQRNSPLHF
TGCGCCAGCAGCCCGGGGGGACAGAGGAATTCACCCCTCCACTTT
>TRBV2|.|TRBJ2-3|once
CAIMPGTLVVTDTQYF
TGTGCCATCATGCCGGGGACTTTGGTTGTCACAGATACGCAGTATTTT
>TRBV19|TRBD1|TRBJ2-3|.
CASRRTGGTDTQYF
TGTGCCAGTAGGCGGACAGGGGGGACAGATACGCAGTATTTT
>TRBV6-5|.|TRBJ2-3|.
CAVEGPSTDTQYF
TGTGCAGTCGAGGGTCCTAGCACAGATACGCAGTATTTT
>TRBV5-4|.|TRBJ2-2|.
CASSRDQSTGELFF
TGTGCCAGCAGCCGCGACCAGAGCACCGGGGAGCTGTTTTTT
>TRBV5-4|.|TRBJ2-7|.
CASSLGGGTSYEQYF
TGTGCCAGCAGCTTGGGAGGGGGGACTTCCTACGAGCAGTACTTC
>TRBV10-3|.|TRBJ2-3|.
CAIKSQGTSSTDTQYF
TGTGCCATCAAAAGTCAGGGAACCTCTAGCACAGATACGCAGTATTTT
>TRBV5-1|.|TRBJ2-1|.
CASSLGGSNEQFF
TGCGCCAGCAGCCTGGGTGGGAGCAATGAGCAGTTCTTC
>TRBV7-7|.|TRBJ2-5|.
CASSSVREETQYF
TGTGCCAGCAGCTCGGTTAGGGAGGAGACCCAGTACTTC
>TRBV28|.|TRBJ1-1|.
CASSLWTDDLNTEAFF
TGTGCCAGCAGTCTTTGGACAGACGATCTGAACACTGAAGCTTTCTTT
>TRBV2|.|TRBJ2-7|.
CASSMTSYYEQYF
TGTGCCAGCAGTATGACTAGTTACTACGAGCAGTACTTC
>TRBV5-1|TRBD1|TRBJ1-2|once
CASSITVGTGPGGYTF
TGCGCCAGCAGCATAACCGTCGGGACAGGCCCTGGTGGCTACACCTTC
>TRBV5-1|TRBD1|TRBJ1-4|.
CASSIRGFDEKLFF
TGCGCCAGCAGCATCAGGGGGTTTGATGAAAAACTGTTTTTT
>TRBV30|.|TRBJ1-2|.
CAWSRGYYGYTF
TGTGCCTGGAGCCGGGGTTACTATGGCTACACCTTC
>TRBV5-4|.|TRBJ2-5|.
CASSLASGGEETQYF
TGTGCCAGCAGCTTGGCGTCAGGGGGGGAGGAGACCCAGTACTTC
>TRBV19|.|TRBJ2-1|.
CASSTRSSSYNEQFF
TGTGCCAGTAGTACCCGTAGCAGCTCCTACAATGAGCAGTTCTTC
>TRBV5-1|TRBD1|TRBJ2-7|.
CASSLGQGSINEQYF
TGCGCCAGCAGCTTGGGACAGGGTTCAATAAACGAGCAGTACTTC
>TRBV5-1|.|TRBJ2-5|.
CASSLEAQETQYF
TGCGCCAGCAGCTTGGAGGCGCAAGAGACCCAGTACTTC
>TRBV5-6|TRBD1|TRBJ1-4|.
CASSSAGGASEKLFF
TGTGCCAGCAGCTCGGCAGGGGGCGCGTCTGAAAAACTGTTTTTT
>TRBV19|.|TRBJ2-6|.
CASSAPTTNQQSRANVLTF
TGTGCCAGTAGTGCACCGACGACAAATCAACAAAGTCGGGCCAACGTCCTGACTTTC
>TRBV7-8|TRBD1|TRBJ1-4|.
CASRYGTVGREKLFF
TGTGCCAGCAGGTACGGGACAGTCGGACGGGAAAAACTGTTTTTT
>TRBV5-1|.|TRBJ2-3|.
CASSLQSTDTQYF
TGCGCCAGCAGCTTACAGAGCACAGATACGCAGTATTTT
>TRBV19|.|TRBJ2-5|.
CASSIAREETQYF
TGTGCCAGTAGTATTGCAAGGGAAGAGACCCAGTACTTC
>TRBV5-1|.|TRBJ1-3|.
CASRQTGGTGNTIYF
TGCGCCAGCAGACAGACGGGGGGAACTGGAAACACCATATATTTT
>TRBV6-5|.|TRBJ1-3|.
CASSSPSGNTIYF
TGTGCCAGCAGCTCGCCTTCTGGAAACACCATATATTTT
>TRBV6-5|.|TRBJ1-6|.
CASSYSSGGDSPLHF
TGTGCCAGCAGTTACTCGTCCGGAGGTGATTCACCCCTCCACTTT
>TRBV4-3|TRBD2|TRBJ2-2|once
CASSQDVGLAGANTGELFF
TGCGCCAGCAGCCAAGATGTAGGGCTAGCGGGGGCCAACACCGGGGAGCTGTTTTTT
>TRBV29-1|.|TRBJ2-3|.
CSVDSRVRAQESTQYF
TGCAGCGTTGATTCGAGGGTGCGAGCCCAGGAGAGTACGCAGTATTTT
>TRBV5-1|.|TRBJ1-4|.
CASSLISPHLLGRSNEKLFF
TGCGCCAGCAGCTTGATTTCCCCCCACCTATTGGGCCGGAGTAATGAAAAACTGTTTTTT
>TRBV9|.|TRBJ1-6|.
CASSETGSGSPLHF
TGTGCCAGCAGCGAAACAGGGAGTGGGTCACCCCTCCACTTT
>TRBV10-1|.|TRBJ1-5|few
CASARMTQPQHF
TGCGCCAGCGCACGGATGACTCAGCCCCAGCATTTT
>TRBV18|.|TRBJ1-1|.
CASSRGGTFLSEAFF
TGTGCCAGCTCCCGGGGGGGCACCTTTTTGTCTGAAGCTTTCTTT
>TRBV5-1|TRBD1|TRBJ2-2|.
CASSVTGGDTGELFF
TGCGCCAGCAGCGTGACAGGGGGCGACACCGGGGAGCTGTTTTTT
>TRBV5-4|.|TRBJ1-4|.
CASSLTGLNEKLFF
TGTGCCAGCAGCCTCACAGGGTTGAATGAAAAACTGTTTTTT
>TRBV11-2|.|TRBJ1-6|.
CASSSTLHSSYNSPLHF
TGTGCCAGCAGCTCTACCCTACATAGCTCCTATAATTCACCCCTCCACTTT
>TRBV29-1|.|TRBJ1-2|.
CSVGEVVGGGYTF
TGCAGCGTGGGGGAAGTGGTCGGAGGTGGCTACACCTTC
>TRBV5-8|.|TRBJ1-1|.
CASSFGGGHTEAFF
TGTGCCAGCAGCTTTGGGGGGGGGCACACTGAAGCTTTCTTT
>TRBV18|.|TRBJ2-3|.
CASSPGRHTDTQYF
TGTGCCAGCTCACCCGGGCGGCACACAGATACGCAGTATTTT
>TRBV7-3|.|TRBJ1-3|.
CASSLDSSGNTIYF
TGTGCCAGCAGCTTAGACAGCTCTGGAAACACCATATATTTT
>TRBV6-1|.|TRBJ1-1|.
CASSEAFVEAFF
TGTGCCAGCAGTGAAGCTTTCGTTGAAGCTTTCTTT
>TRBV7-9|TRBD1|TRBJ2-7|.
CASSLLTGGEQYF
TGTGCCAGCAGCTTACTCACAGGGGGTGAGCAGTACTTC
>TRBV6-6|TRBD1|TRBJ1-1|.
CASSSQGANTEAFF
TGTGCCAGCAGCTCTCAGGGGGCAAACACTGAAGCTTTCTTT
>TRBV5-1|TRBD2|TRBJ2-1|.
CASSPWTSGGAGEQFF
TGCGCCAGCAGCCCATGGACTAGCGGGGGGGCGGGTGAGCAGTTCTTC
>TRBV19|TRBD1|TRBJ1-6|few
CASNEGANSPLHF
TGTGCCAGTAATGAGGGGGCAAATTCACCCCTCCACTTT
>TRBV18|.|TRBJ1-1|.
CASSPSRDEAFF
TGTGCCAGCTCACCATCCAGGGATGAAGCTTTCTTT
>TRBV9|.|TRBJ1-1|.
CASSVLAGMGAEAFF
TGTGCCAGCAGCGTCTTGGCGGGCATGGGAGCTGAAGCTTTCTTT
>TRBV7-9|TRBD1|TRBJ1-2|.
CASSLGYRGGYTF
TGTGCCAGCAGCTTAGGCTACAGGGGGGGCTACACCTTC
>TRBV30|TRBD1|TRBJ1-1|.
CAWSGIGTGGKAFF
TGTGCCTGGTCGGGTATAGGGACAGGGGGTAAAGCTTTCTTT